One T cell receptor (beta chain) is described in this entry. What it binds is unknown. This entry belongs to a study of T cell responses to AZD1222 COVID-19 vaccine. General study points: Baseline testing showed seropositivity in only a handful of AZD1222 recipients. After two AZD1222 doses, spike-specific TCR breadth and depth rose versus day 0. Clonal diversity was possibly underestimated, and white British individuals and females predominated among donors.

Sequenced by immunoSEQ multiplex PCR; TCRdb stores in-frame clones only, minus some. The sample gives approximately 220,000 clones, roughly 91% of which show up once; 0.9% to 1.1% is in the top ten. CDR1 and CDR2 from the germline V gene are MNHNS and SASEGT. The ends were cut back, 1 base at V and 2 bases at J, with 12 bases in the middle. The CDR3 extends over 16 amino acids. Material: peripheral blood, obtained on day 0 of MenACWY control vaccination. The rearrangement uses TRBV6-1 and TRBJ2-1, with D perhaps TRBD1 or TRBD2 (6 bases each). This TCR was sampled from an adult in good health. In nucleotides, the CDR3 is TGTGCCAGCAGTGAAGGTGGGGGGCGCACCTACAATGAGCAGTTCTTC. Residues: CASSEGGGRTYNEQFF.